These T cell receptor beta chains were read from a single sample in a study of sequential checkpoint blockade in melanoma. Clones were sequenced by immunoSEQ multiplex PCR, and TCRdb holds only the in-frame ones, with some missing. This sample carries roughly 12,000 clones, roughly 85% of them seen once, and the ten largest clones take approximately 57%. Material: CD8+ T cells sorted from blood (inferred from file names), obtained from a patient given nivolumab and ipilimumab in sequence. All receptors come from a human donor with melanoma. Each CDR3 is given with its conserved first and last residue. The order of the fields is CDR3 protein, CDR3 DNA, D gene, V gene, J gene, clone size. A D gene is named only where the DNA matches it firmly. Expanded clones get a size class; other rows say once, few or many, or leave the size out.

CASRAPDKDRGSNTGELFF	TGCGCCAGCAGGGCACCCGATAAGGACAGGGGGTCGAACACCGGGGAGCTGTTTTTT	TRBD1	TRBV23-1	TRBJ2-2	.
CASSQGVKWYF	TGTGCCAGCAGCCAAGGAGTAAAGTGGTACTTC	.	TRBV4-2	TRBJ2-7	.
CASSEAGSSYEQYF	TGCGCCAGCAGCGAGGCGGGCAGTTCCTACGAGCAGTACTTC	.	TRBV4-1	TRBJ2-7	few
CASSSETDTQYF	TGTGCCAGCAGTTCGGAGACAGATACGCAGTATTTT	.	TRBV27	TRBJ2-3	once
CSVEGGDNTYNEQFF	TGCAGCGTTGAAGGTGGGGACAATACCTACAATGAGCAGTTCTTC	.	TRBV29-1	TRBJ2-1	.
CASSISHNEQFF	TGTGCCAGTAGTATAAGCCACAATGAGCAGTTCTTC	.	TRBV19	TRBJ2-1	.
CASSPPRTGKTDTQYF	TGTGCCAGCAGCCCTCCCCGGACAGGGAAAACAGATACGCAGTATTTT	TRBD1	TRBV13	TRBJ2-3	.
CASSLGQSLNWGYEQYF	TGCGCCAGCAGCTTGGGACAGTCACTCAACTGGGGCTACGAGCAGTACTTC	.	TRBV5-1	TRBJ2-7	.
CASRAGTGVTYGYTF	TGTGCCAGCAGGGCCGGGACAGGGGTCACCTATGGCTACACCTTC	TRBD1	TRBV7-9	TRBJ1-2	.
CASSPGQKLTDTQYF	TGTGCCAGCTCACCCGGACAGAAGCTTACAGATACGCAGTATTTT	.	TRBV18	TRBJ2-3	.
CASSHDSMHNYEQFF	TGCGCCAGCAGCCACGACTCCATGCATAACTATGAGCAGTTCTTC	.	TRBV4-3	TRBJ2-1	.
CASRKTPGQSVSGANVLTF	TGTGCCAGCAGAAAAACGCCGGGACAGAGCGTCTCTGGGGCCAACGTCCTGACTTTC	TRBD1	TRBV7-9	TRBJ2-6	.
CASSLDTSGTNEQFF	TGCGCCAGCAGCTTGGACACTAGCGGGACGAATGAGCAGTTCTTC	TRBD2	TRBV5-1	TRBJ2-1	.